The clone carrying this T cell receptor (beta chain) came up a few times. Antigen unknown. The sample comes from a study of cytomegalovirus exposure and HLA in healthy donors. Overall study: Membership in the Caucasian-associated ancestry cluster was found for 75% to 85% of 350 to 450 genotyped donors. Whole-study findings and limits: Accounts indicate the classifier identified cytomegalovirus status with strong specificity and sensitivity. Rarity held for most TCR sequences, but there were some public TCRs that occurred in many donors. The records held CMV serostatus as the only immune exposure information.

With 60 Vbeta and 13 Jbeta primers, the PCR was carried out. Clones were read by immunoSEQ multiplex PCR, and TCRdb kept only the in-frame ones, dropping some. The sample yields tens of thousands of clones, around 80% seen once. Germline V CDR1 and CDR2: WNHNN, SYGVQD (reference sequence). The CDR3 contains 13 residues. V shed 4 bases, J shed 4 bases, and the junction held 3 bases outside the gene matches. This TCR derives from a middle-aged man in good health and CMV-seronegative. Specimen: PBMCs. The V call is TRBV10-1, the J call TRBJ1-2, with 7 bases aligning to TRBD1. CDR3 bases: TGCGCCAGCAGTGGGGACAGCTTCTATGGCTACACCTTC. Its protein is CASSGDSFYGYTF.